This T cell receptor (beta chain) emerged from a study of beta chain features in type 1 diabetes (dated by TCRdb to 2016 to 2019). Regarding the study in general: No differences in mean age, gender distribution, total cell number or subset yield were found between patients and healthy donors. The study compared the TCRB repertoires of sorted circulating CD4+ T cell subsets in recently diagnosed type 1 diabetes patients with those in matched healthy donors. Across all samples, around 100 million sorted cells were examined, and cell number per subset correlated strongly with RNA yield. Regulatory and stem cell-like memory subsets were obtained from only 8 patients and about 8 healthy donors, while naive and central memory subsets were obtained from all 30 or so donors. On the study overall, not on this receptor specifically: In all four CD4+ subsets, TCRB CDR3 length was moderately but significantly shorter in type 1 diabetes patients. PCR might favor shorter templates, but patient and control samples were amplified and corrected together, so any skew would affect both groups equally. At VDJ recombination sites, type 1 diabetes patients had fewer insertions and more deleted nucleotides, which implies abnormalities in thymic rearrangement. Sequencing cDNA rather than genomic DNA could over-represent highly expressing activated cells, although activation and CD3 levels did not differ between groups. The naive, central memory and regulatory TCRB repertoires appeared to resemble one another more closely among patients than among healthy donors. HLA sub-analyses involved small numbers of individuals, so any influence of HLA type on TCRB rearrangement remained unresolved.

Measured from the cysteine to the phenylalanine, the CDR3 is 14 residues long. The entry retains the CDR3 DNA only, 42 bases that are in frame from base 1. The CDR1 and CDR2 encoded by the germline V gene (reference sequence) are SEHNR and FQNEAQ. Trimming at the junction amounts to 3 bases on V and 6 bases on J, and the germline ends lie 12 bases apart. Each donor gave one peripheral blood draw, averaging about 100 mL, which was collected into heparinised tubes. Naive, central memory, regulatory and stem cell-like memory CD4+ T cells were sorted on a BD FACSAria II using a panel including CD45RO, CCR7, CD25, CD127, CD95 and CD27. Purity was above 98% for every sorted population. PBMCs were isolated right away by Lymphoprep density gradient centrifugation and were stained directly, without culture. So that batch effects would be minimized, each experiment stained and sorted samples in pairs, pairing one healthy donor with one patient.

The High Capacity cDNA Reverse Transcription Kit was used to reverse transcribe all of the isolated RNA, meaning that expressed TCRB transcripts were what got sequenced. Naive, central memory and regulatory T cell samples underwent deep immunoSEQ sequencing, averaging about 3.57 million total reads per sample. After sorted cells were lysed in RLT buffer, RNA was extracted with DNase-treated RNeasy Micro or Mini kits, with the choice depending on cell number. To prevent cross-contamination, each cell subset was processed individually, whereas patient and healthy donor samples were processed jointly. The immunoSEQ multiplex PCR was used to amplify TCRB sequences from cDNA, yielding 87-bp fragments that span the CDR3 region. Sequencing of the amplicons was performed on the Illumina HiSeq platform. The original methods were these. PCR bias was computationally corrected using synthetic template baselines, reads within Hamming distance 2 were collapsed, and singletons that could not be merged were discarded. By aligning reads against IMGT, V, D and J genes, CDR3 length, and insertions or deletions at six rearrangement sites were assigned. Clonotype counts were normalized to sorted cell number within each subset before computing true diversity and Gini coefficients with the tcR R package. The overlap coefficient, calculated on TCRB nucleotide sequences, was used to measure repertoire sharing. Out-of-frame TCRB sequences from naive cells were analyzed as a proxy for the pre-selection repertoire. TCRdb re-hosts the immuneACCESS table, in-frame sequences only. Its copies lack some clones; in the studies checked, an unresolved V gene accounts for under half of them, and the cause for the rest is not known. The D gene and trimming were derived from the DNA, and the V and J assignments and clone size from that table. The sample profile shows around 430,000 clones; about 29% of them were found once. More than 0.055% of the sample lies in the top ten.

This clone has only a few counts. Its antigen remains undetermined. There are no base qualities to consult, and no much larger clone falls within one base. Here the chain combines TRBV7-9 and TRBJ2-1; the D gene identity is not certain. The source of this sequence is a man aged 18 to 29 in good health. Sample: naive CD4+ T cells from blood. Read against the paper, the sample's cell subset or site label means: true naive CD4+ T cells. CDR3 protein: CASSLETGSNEQFF. The DNA sequence is given as TGTGCCAGCAGCTTGGAGACTGGGTCCAATGAGCAGTTCTTC.